This TCR beta chain was captured by sequencing in a study of T cells in Graves' hyperthyroidism and ophthalmopathy. Findings and caveats of the study: Median prediction lead before ophthalmopathy onset was six to eight months with the model.

Regions amplified from RNA transcripts were the TCR beta CDR3 regions. First-round RT-PCR targeting the TCR CDR3 was performed with the HTBI primer set. In TCRdb, the multiplex PCR reads were re-called with MiXCR into one record per CDR3 protein. The sample has 300,000 to 400,000 distinct CDR3 sequences, 15% to 20% seen once. Graves' hyperthyroidism was deemed stable absent ophthalmopathy progression within 18 months. Out of roughly 10 ml of fresh peripheral blood came the PBMCs. On this clonotype itself: As yet, its antigen is unknown.

Germline trimming cut 0 bases from V and 2 bases from J; bases unmatched to any gene: 4. Germline V lookup: CDR1 SGHRS, CDR2 YFSETQ. This CDR3 contains 15 residues. The chain couples TRBV5-1 to TRBJ1-2, with 7 bases lining up with TRBD1. This receptor was identified in a woman aged 45-60 years with Graves' hyperthyroidism. The sample consisted of blood. The CDR3, as DNA: TGCGCCAGCAGCTTGGTTGGGACAGTGAACTATGGCTACACCTTC. This translates into CASSLVGTVNYGYTF.